This T cell receptor beta chain was sequenced during a study of cytomegalovirus exposure and HLA in healthy donors. Points from the study as a whole: There were three CMV-associated chains whose specificity for CMV antigens was confirmed in vitro. According to a later analysis, TCR clusters from the first cohort tended to co-occur in the 110 or so validation repertoires. As was reported, the classifier diagnosed cytomegalovirus status with high specificity and sensitivity.

The count of this clone is one. As yet, its antigen is unknown. Profiled with immunoSEQ multiplex PCR; TCRdb holds only in-frame clones, not every one. Among over 150,000 clones listed, 85% to 90% were seen once. The CDR3 contains 18 residues. Sequencing used PBMCs. The TCR originated in a human donor in good health. The rearrangement uses TRBV21-1 and TRBJ2-3; TRBD2 is the table's D call, not checked against the DNA. TRBV21-1 is an annotated pseudogene. The CDR3 protein is CASSKRPTLAGSTDTQYF. The CDR3 DNA reads TGTGCCAGCAGCAAAAGACCCACACTAGCGGGGTCGACAGATACGCAGTATTTT.